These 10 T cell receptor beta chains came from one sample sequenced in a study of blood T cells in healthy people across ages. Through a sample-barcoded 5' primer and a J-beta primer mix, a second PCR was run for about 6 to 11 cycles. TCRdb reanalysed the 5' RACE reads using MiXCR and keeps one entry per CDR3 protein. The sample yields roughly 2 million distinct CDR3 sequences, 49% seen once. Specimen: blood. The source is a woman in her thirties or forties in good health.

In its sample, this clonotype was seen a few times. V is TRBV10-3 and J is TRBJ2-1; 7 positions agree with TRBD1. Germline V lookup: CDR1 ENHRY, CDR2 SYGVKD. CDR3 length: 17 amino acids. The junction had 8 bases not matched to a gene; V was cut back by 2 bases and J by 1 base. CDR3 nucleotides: TGTGCCATCAGTGAGGGAAGTGACAGGGTGTCCTACAATGAGCAGTTCTTC. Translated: CAISEGSDRVSYNEQFF.

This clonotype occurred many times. As DNA, the CDR3 is TGTGCCAGCAGTTCCAGGGGAAGCACAGATACGCAGTATTTT. Translating gives CASSSRGSTDTQYF. V usage is TRBV7-9 and J usage is TRBJ2-3; tentatively, D is TRBD1 (6 bases). The germline V gene has CDR1 SEHNR and CDR2 FQNEAQ (reference sequence). V lost 6 bases to trimming and J lost 0 bases, with 10 bases between them. The CDR3 has 14 amino acids.

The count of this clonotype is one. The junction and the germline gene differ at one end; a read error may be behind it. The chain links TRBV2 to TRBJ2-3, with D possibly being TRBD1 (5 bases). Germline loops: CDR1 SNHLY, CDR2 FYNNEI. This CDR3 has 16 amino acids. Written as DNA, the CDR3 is TGTGTCAGCAGTGAAAGGGGCAGCTTCAACACAGATACGCAGTATTTT. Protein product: CVSSERGSFNTDTQYF.

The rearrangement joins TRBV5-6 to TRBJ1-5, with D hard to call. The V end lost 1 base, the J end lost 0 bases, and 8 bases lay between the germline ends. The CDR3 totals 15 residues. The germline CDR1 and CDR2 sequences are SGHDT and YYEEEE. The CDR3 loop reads CASSLSQISNQPQHF. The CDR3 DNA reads TGTGCCAGCAGCTTGAGCCAGATTAGCAATCAGCCCCAGCATTTT.

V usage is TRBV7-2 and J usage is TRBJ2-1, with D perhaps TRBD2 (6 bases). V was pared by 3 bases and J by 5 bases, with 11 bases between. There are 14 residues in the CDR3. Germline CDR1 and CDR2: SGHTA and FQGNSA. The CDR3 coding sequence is TGTGCCAGCAGCTTGACGATAGCGGACAATGAGCAGTTCTTC. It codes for CASSLTIADNEQFF.

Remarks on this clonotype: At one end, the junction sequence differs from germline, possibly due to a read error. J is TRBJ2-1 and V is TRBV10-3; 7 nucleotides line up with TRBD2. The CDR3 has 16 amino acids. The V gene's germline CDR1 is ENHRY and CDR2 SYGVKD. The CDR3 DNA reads TGTGCCATCGGGGCCCGGGGGGTAAGCTCCTACAGTGAGCAGTTCTTC. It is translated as CAIGARGVSSYSEQFF.

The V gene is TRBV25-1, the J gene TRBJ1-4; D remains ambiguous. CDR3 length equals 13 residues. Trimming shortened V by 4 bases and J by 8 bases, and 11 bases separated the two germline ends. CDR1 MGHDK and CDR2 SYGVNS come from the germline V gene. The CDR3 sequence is CASSGAPREKLFF. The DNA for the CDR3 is TGTGCCAGCAGTGGAGCCCCGAGAGAAAAACTGTTTTTT.

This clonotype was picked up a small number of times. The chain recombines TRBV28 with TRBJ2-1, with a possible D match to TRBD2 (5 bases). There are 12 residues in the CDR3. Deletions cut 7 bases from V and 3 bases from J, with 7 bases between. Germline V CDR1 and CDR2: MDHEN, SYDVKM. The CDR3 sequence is CASNRGYNEQFF. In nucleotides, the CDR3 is TGTGCCAGCAACCGGGGCTACAATGAGCAGTTCTTC.

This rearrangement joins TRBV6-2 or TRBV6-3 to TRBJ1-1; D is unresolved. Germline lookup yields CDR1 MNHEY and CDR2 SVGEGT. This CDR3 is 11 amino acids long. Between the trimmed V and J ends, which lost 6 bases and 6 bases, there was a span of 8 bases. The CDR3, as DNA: TGTGCCAGCAGCGAAACGGCTGAAGCTTTCTTT. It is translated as CASSETAEAFF.

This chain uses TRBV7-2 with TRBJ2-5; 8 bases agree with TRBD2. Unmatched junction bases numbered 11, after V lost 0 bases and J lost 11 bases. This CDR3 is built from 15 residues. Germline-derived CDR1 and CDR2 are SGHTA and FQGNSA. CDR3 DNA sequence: TGTGCCAGCAGCTTAGCTGGACTAGCAGGCAATGAGCAGTACTTC. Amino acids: CASSLAGLAGNEQYF.